This TCR beta chain was observed in a study of blood T cells in healthy people across ages. Looked up from germline, CDR1 is SGHTA and CDR2 is FQGNSA. The CDR3 covers 15 residues. The second PCR ran about 6 to 12 cycles with a sample-barcoded 5' primer and J-beta primers. Each of the cDNA molecules was tagged by a template-switch adaptor with 12 random nucleotides. MiXCR, run by TCRdb on the 5' RACE reads, gives a single entry per CDR3 protein. The table has roughly 500,000 distinct CDR3 sequences, 27% seen once. Sequencing input: blood. The gene calls are TRBV7-2 and TRBJ2-5, with 12 bases aligning to TRBD2. The J call is uncertain, as TRBJ2-7 better fits the DNA end. The receptor was derived from a woman aged 70-85 years in good health. The CDR3 protein is CASSEPSGRAHEQYF. The CDR3 bases are TGTGCCAGCAGCGAACCTAGCGGGAGGGCCCACGAGCAGTACTTC.